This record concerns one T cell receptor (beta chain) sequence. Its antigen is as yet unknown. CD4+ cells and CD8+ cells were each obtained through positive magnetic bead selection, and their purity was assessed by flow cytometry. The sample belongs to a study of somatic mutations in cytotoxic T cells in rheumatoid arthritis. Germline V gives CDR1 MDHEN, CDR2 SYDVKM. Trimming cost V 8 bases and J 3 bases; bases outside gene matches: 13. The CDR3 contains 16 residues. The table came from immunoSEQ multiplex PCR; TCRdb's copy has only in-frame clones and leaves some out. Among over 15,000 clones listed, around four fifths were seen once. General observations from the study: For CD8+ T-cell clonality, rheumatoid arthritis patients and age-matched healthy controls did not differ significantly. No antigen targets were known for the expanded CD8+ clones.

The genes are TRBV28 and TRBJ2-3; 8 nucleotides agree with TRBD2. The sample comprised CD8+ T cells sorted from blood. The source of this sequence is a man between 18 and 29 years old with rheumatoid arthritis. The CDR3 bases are TGTGCCAGCCCCCCGGCGGGGGGTCCCGAAACAGATACGCAGTATTTT. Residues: CASPPAGGPETDTQYF.